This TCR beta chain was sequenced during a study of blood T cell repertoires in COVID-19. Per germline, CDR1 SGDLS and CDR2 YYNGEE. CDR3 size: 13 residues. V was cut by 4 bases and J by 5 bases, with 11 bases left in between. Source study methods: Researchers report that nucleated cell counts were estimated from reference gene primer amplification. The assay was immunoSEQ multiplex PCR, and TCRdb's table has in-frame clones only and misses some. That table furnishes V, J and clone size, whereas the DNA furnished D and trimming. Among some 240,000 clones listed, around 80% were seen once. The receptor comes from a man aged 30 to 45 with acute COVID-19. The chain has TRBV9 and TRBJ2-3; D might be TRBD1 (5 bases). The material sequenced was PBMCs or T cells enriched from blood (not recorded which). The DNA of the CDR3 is TGTGCCAGCAGCCCGCAGGGTGTAGATACGCAGTATTTT. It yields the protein CASSPQGVDTQYF.